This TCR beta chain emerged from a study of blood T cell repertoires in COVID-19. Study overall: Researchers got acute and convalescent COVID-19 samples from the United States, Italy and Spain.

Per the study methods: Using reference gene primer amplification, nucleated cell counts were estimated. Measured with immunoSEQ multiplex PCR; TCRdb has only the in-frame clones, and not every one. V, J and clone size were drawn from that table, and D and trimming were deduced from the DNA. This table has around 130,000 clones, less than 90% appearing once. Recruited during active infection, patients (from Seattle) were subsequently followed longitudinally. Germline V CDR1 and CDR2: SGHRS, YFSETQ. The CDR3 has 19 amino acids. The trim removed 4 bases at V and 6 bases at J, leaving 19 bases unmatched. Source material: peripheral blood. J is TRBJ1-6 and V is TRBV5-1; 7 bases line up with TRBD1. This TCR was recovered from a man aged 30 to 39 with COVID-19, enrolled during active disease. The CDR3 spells CASSPSPGTDAFLNSPLHF. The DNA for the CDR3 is TGCGCCAGCAGCCCTTCCCCTGGGACAGATGCCTTTCTTAATTCACCCCTCCACTTT.